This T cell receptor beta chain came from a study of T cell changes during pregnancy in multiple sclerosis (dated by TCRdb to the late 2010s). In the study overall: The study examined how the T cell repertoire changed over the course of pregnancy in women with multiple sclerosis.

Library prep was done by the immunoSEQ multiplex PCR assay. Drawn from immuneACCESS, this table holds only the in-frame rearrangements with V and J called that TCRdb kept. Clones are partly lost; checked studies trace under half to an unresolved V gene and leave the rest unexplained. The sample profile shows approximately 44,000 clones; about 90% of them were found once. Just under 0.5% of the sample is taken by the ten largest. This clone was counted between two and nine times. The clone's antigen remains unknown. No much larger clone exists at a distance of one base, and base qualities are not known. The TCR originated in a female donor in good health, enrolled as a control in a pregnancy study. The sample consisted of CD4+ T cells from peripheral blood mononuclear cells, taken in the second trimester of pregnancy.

The CDR3 protein sequence reads: CASSLRDRHTGELFF. The DNA sequence is given as TGTGCCAGCAGTCTCAGGGACAGACACACCGGGGAGCTGTTTTTT. The chain uses TRBV27 and TRBJ2-2; TRBD1 matches 7 bases in the middle. Reading from cysteine to phenylalanine, the CDR3 counts 15 amino acids. Only CDR3 DNA is held: 45 bases, read in frame from base 1. The germline V gene encodes CDR1 MNHEY and CDR2 SMNVEV (reference sequence). Trimming removed 5 bases from V and 3 bases from J; the gene matches leave 6 bases unexplained.